This TCR beta chain stems from a study of blood T cell dynamics during melanoma immunotherapy. Study-wide context: Metastatic melanoma patients received first-line pembrolizumab or nivolumab plus ipilimumab. General study results and limits: Clones driving repertoire changes may be melanoma-specific or general immune activation.

The time point is: week 3, after first cycle of checkpoint inhibitor. Response was assessed by RECIST 1.1 at 12 weeks, except a couple of rapid progressors. Profiled with immunoSEQ multiplex PCR; TCRdb holds only in-frame clones, not every one. The sample shows about 5,000 clones, roughly four fifths of them seen only once. This CDR3 has 14 residues. Germline CDR1 is PRHDT and CDR2 is FYEKMQ (reference sequence). The V segment lost 5 bases and the J segment 2 bases; nucleotides outside the gene matches: 5. On this clone itself: What it binds is not known.

Sample: blood, taken from a patient treated with checkpoint blockade. V is TRBV13 and J is TRBJ2-7; 8 bases line up with TRBD1. This clonotype was sampled from a human donor with melanoma. CDR3 sequence (DNA): TGTGCCAGCAGCCCCCAGGACAGGGCCTACGAGCAGTACTTC. This gives the protein CASSPQDRAYEQYF. The full variable domain, in which reference TRBV13 and TRBJ2-7 provide the parts outside the CDR3, is AAGVIQSPRHLIKEKRETATLKCYPIPRHDTVYWYQQGPGQDPQFLISFYEKMQSDKGSIPDRFSAQQFSDYHSELNMSSLELGDSALYFCASSPQDRAYEQYFGPGTRLTVT.